The rows below give T cell receptor beta chains drawn from one sample of a study of blood T cell repertoires in COVID-19. Generated by immunoSEQ multiplex PCR, the TCRdb table keeps only in-frame clones and is missing some. The sample gives hundreds of thousands of clones, about 80% of which show up once; about 7.4% is in the top ten. The sample consisted of peripheral blood. These receptors came from a woman aged 45-65 years with acute or convalescent COVID-19. Both conserved end residues are part of each CDR3. The D gene is left open where the match is weak. The size of a clone is reported for some rows only, either as once, few or many, or as a class for expanded clones.

D,J,V,size,CDR3,DNA
-,TRBJ1-1,TRBV24-1,medium-sized,CATGRGAEAFF,TGTGCCACAGGGCGGGGGGCTGAAGCTTTCTTT
TRBD2,TRBJ2-1,TRBV6-5,-,CASRLGGGALNEQFF,TGTGCCAGCAGACTGGGGGGGGGTGCCCTCAATGAGCAGTTCTTC
-,TRBJ2-7,TRBV3-1/TRBV3-2,-,CASSQGGGEQYF,TGTGCCAGCAGCCAAGGGGGCGGCGAGCAGTACTTC
TRBD1,TRBJ2-7,TRBV18,-,CASSQQGIGYEQYF,TGTGCCAGCTCACAACAGGGGATTGGGTACGAGCAGTACTTC
TRBD2,TRBJ2-1,TRBV2,-,CASRGEGTSEQFF,TGTGCCAGCAGGGGAGAAGGGACTAGCGAGCAGTTCTTC
-,TRBJ2-5,TRBV4-1,once,CASSQDWGAQYF,TGCGCCAGCAGCCAAGATTGGGGGGCCCAGTACTTC
TRBD2,TRBJ2-1,TRBV27,-,CASSLTPRTSVHEQFF,TGTGCCAGCAGTTTAACCCCACGGACTAGTGTGCATGAGCAGTTCTTC
-,TRBJ2-7,TRBV10-3,few,CAIGSRGGYEQYF,TGTGCCATCGGATCCAGGGGAGGGTACGAGCAGTACTTC
-,TRBJ1-1,TRBV6-2/TRBV6-3,-,CASSYLPREGGTEAFF,TGTGCCAGCAGTTACTTACCCAGGGAGGGTGGCACTGAAGCTTTCTTT
-,TRBJ2-2,TRBV24-1,-,CATSGQTGPSTGELFF,TGTGCCACCAGTGGACAGACAGGCCCCTCCACCGGGGAGCTGTTTTTT
TRBD1,TRBJ1-2,TRBV3-1/TRBV3-2,-,CASSVAGGDGYTF,TGTGCCAGCAGCGTTGCAGGGGGTGATGGCTACACCTTC
-,TRBJ1-4,TRBV19,once,CASSSSPGGTRNEKLFF,TGTGCCAGTAGTTCCTCGCCTGGTGGGACACGGAACGAAAAACTGTTTTTT
-,TRBJ1-2,TRBV29-1,once,CSVGYGDNGYTF,TGCAGCGTTGGATATGGGGACAATGGCTACACCTTC
-,TRBJ1-1,TRBV21-1,-,CASSKQAGKNTEAFF,TGTGCCAGCAGCAAACAGGCAGGGAAGAACACTGAAGCTTTCTTT
TRBD1,TRBJ2-7,TRBV28,-,CASSYGTGGAEQYF,TGTGCCAGCAGTTACGGGACAGGGGGTGCCGAGCAGTACTTC
-,TRBJ2-3,TRBV7-3,-,CASSAQFTDTQYF,TGTGCCAGCAGCGCCCAGTTCACAGATACGCAGTATTTT
TRBD1,TRBJ2-3,TRBV19,-,CASSGTGTKDTQYF,TGTGCCAGCTCCGGGACAGGGACAAAAGATACGCAGTATTTT
TRBD2,TRBJ2-5,TRBV2,-,CASTRLAGGPQYF,TGTGCCAGCACCAGACTAGCGGGGGGTCCCCAGTACTTC
TRBD1,TRBJ2-3,TRBV15,-,CATSRDTGGLWTDTQYF,TGTGCCACCAGCAGAGATACAGGGGGGCTCTGGACAGATACGCAGTATTTT
-,TRBJ2-1,TRBV19,-,CASSPLDSSYNEQFF,TGTGCCAGTAGTCCATTGGATAGCAGCTACAATGAGCAGTTCTTC
-,TRBJ1-5,TRBV12-3/TRBV12-4,-,CASSLSWASPQHF,TGTGCCAGCAGTTTAAGCTGGGCATCGCCCCAGCATTTT
-,TRBJ2-3,TRBV6-5,-,CASSRVSLGTDTQYF,TGTGCCAGCAGTCGGGTGTCGTTAGGCACAGATACGCAGTATTTT
-,TRBJ1-6,TRBV6-2/TRBV6-3,few,CASSYLGSSSYNSPLHF,TGTGCCAGCAGTTACCTGGGCAGCAGCTCCTATAATTCACCCCTCCACTTT
-,TRBJ1-1,TRBV6-1,-,CASSETSRGNTEAFF,TGTGCCAGCAGTGAGACGTCCAGGGGAAACACTGAAGCTTTCTTT
TRBD1,TRBJ2-7,TRBV7-2,-,CASSLDRHRGYEQYF,TGTGCCAGCAGCTTAGATAGACACAGGGGGTACGAGCAGTACTTC
-,TRBJ2-7,TRBV7-9,-,CASSDTGSSYEQYF,TGTGCCAGCAGCGATACGGGATCCTCCTACGAGCAGTACTTC
-,TRBJ1-1,TRBV2,-,CASSVTGSVGAFF,TGTGCCAGCAGCGTAACAGGGTCCGTAGGAGCTTTCTTT
TRBD2,TRBJ2-1,TRBV9,-,CASSRNSGIYNEQFF,TGTGCCAGCAGCCGAAATAGCGGGATCTACAATGAGCAGTTCTTC
TRBD2,TRBJ2-1,TRBV4-2,-,CASSQERASGSYNEQFF,TGTGCCAGCAGCCAAGAAAGGGCTAGCGGCTCCTACAATGAGCAGTTCTTC
TRBD1,TRBJ2-2,TRBV7-9,-,CASSLVVGRGQETGELFF,TGTGCCAGCAGCTTAGTCGTCGGCAGGGGGCAGGAGACCGGGGAGCTGTTTTTT
-,TRBJ1-1,TRBV19,-,CASTPTGGMNTEAFF,TGTGCCAGTACCCCAACGGGGGGTATGAACACTGAAGCTTTCTTT
-,TRBJ2-5,TRBV6-2/TRBV6-3,-,CASSPPGLGQETQYF,TGTGCCAGCAGTCCGCCGGGTTTGGGCCAAGAGACCCAGTACTTC